The sequence of this T cell receptor (beta chain) was determined in a study of T-cell memory formation after mild COVID-19. One entry per CDR3 protein results from TCRdb running MiXCR on the 5' RACE reads. The sample has roughly 300,000 distinct CDR3 sequences; under 8.5% are singletons. Study-level findings and limits: CD4/CD8 balance held among clones contracting day 15 to 85, and later expanders leaned CD4+.

In its sample, this clonotype was seen many times. Its antigen is currently unknown. Trimming took 3 bases from V and 0 from J, leaving 12 bases between them. CDR1 is DFQATT and CDR2 is SNEGSKA in the germline V gene (reference sequence). The CDR3 has 14 amino acids. This clonotype was obtained from a young man who had mild COVID-19 (a few samples of this study predate the infection). Cell type and time point are not known. The chain links TRBV20-1 to TRBJ2-7; a possible D gene is TRBD2 (6 bases). Sequenced sample: PBMCs or a T cell subset sorted from them (not recorded which). The CDR3 reads CSASGGLSSYEQYV. Here the CDR3 DNA reads TGCAGTGCTAGCGGGGGTCTGAGCTCCTACGAGCAGTACGTC.